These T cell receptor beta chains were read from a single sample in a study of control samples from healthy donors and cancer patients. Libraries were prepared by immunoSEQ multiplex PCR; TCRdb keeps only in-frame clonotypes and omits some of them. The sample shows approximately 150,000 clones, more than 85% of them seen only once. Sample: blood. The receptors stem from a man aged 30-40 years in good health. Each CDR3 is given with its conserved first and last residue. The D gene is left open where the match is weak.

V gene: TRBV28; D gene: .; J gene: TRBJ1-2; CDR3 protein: CASSFLAAGTDYGYTF; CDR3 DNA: TGTGCCAGCAGTTTTTTAGCGGCAGGAACCGACTATGGCTACACCTTC
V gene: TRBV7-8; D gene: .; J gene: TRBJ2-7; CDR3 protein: CASSLYGGVKYEQYF; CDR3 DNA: TGTGCCAGCAGCTTATATGGGGGCGTCAAGTACGAGCAGTACTTC
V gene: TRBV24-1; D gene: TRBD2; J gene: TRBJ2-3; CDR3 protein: CATSDPRGVGDTQYF; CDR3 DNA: TGTGCCACCAGTGACCCCCGGGGGGTGGGAGATACGCAGTATTTT
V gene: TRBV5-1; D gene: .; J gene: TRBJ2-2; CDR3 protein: CASSLGAGVTGELFF; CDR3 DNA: TGCGCCAGCAGCTTGGGGGCAGGGGTCACCGGGGAGCTGTTTTTT
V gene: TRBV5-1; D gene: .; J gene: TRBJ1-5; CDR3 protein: CASSLETDSNQPQHF; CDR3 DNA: TGCGCCAGCAGCTTGGAGACGGATAGCAATCAGCCCCAGCATTTT
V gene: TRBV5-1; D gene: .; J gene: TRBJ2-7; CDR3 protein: CASSLGTDSYEQYF; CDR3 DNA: TGCGCCAGCAGCTTGGGGACAGACTCCTACGAGCAGTACTTC
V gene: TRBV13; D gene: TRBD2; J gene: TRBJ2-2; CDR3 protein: CASSTLAPGELFF; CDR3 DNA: TGTGCCAGCAGCACACTAGCGCCCGGGGAGCTGTTTTTT
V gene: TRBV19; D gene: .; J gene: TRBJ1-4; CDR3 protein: CASSPQGATNEKLFF; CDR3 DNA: TGTGCCAGTAGTCCCCAGGGTGCAACTAATGAAAAACTGTTTTTT
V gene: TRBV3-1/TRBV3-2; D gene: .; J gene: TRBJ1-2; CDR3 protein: CASSQDRGDGYTF; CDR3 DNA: TGTGCCAGCAGCCAAGATCGCGGGGATGGCTACACCTTC
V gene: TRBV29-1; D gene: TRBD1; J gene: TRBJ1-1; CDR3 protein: CSVEPAGGEAFF; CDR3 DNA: TGCAGCGTTGAACCGGCAGGGGGTGAAGCTTTCTTT
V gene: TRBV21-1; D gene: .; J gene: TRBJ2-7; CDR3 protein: CASSKGSPYEQYF; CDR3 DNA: TGTGCCAGCAGCAAAGGTAGTCCGTACGAGCAGTACTTC
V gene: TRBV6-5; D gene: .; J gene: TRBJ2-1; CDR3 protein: CASSYSGNEQFF; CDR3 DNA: TGTGCCAGCAGTTACTCAGGGAATGAGCAGTTCTTC
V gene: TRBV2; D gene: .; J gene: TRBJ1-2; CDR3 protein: CASSLTDQGDGYTF; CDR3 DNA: TGTGCCAGCAGCCTCACCGACCAGGGAGATGGCTACACCTTC
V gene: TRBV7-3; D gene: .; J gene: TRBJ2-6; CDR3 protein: CASSLTGFAGANVLTF; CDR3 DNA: TGTGCCAGCAGCCTTACAGGGTTCGCTGGGGCCAACGTCCTGACTTTC
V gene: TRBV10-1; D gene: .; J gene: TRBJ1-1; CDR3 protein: CASSPGTKNTEAFF; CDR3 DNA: TGCGCCAGCAGTCCAGGCACGAAGAACACTGAAGCTTTCTTT
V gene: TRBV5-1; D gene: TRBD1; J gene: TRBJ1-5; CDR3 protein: CASSATGGVQPQHF; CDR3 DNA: TGCGCCAGCAGCGCCACAGGGGGCGTGCAGCCCCAGCATTTT
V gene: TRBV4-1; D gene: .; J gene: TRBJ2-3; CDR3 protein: CASSQPGPTSTDTQYF; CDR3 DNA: TGCGCCAGCAGCCAGCCGGGACCAACTAGCACAGATACGCAGTATTTT